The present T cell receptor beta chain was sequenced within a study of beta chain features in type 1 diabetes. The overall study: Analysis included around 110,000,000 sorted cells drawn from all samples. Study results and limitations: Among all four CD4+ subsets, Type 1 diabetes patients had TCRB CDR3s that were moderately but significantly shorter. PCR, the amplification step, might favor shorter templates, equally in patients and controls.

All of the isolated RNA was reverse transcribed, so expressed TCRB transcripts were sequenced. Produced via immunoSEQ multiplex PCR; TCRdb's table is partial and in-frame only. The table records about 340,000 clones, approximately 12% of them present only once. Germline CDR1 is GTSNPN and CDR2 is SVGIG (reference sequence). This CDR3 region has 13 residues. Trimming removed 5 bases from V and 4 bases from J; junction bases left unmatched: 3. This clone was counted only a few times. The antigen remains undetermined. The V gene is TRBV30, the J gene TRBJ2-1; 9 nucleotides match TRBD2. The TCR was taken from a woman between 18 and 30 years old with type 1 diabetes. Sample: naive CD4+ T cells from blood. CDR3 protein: CAWGTSYYNEQFF. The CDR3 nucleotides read TGTGCCTGGGGGACTAGCTATTACAATGAGCAGTTCTTC.